A single T cell receptor beta chain is shown here with its context. Antigen unknown. V was pared by 4 bases and J by 7 bases, with 11 bases between. Germline values: CDR1 SGHTA, CDR2 FQGNSA. The CDR3 is 14 residues long. Broader study findings: The TCR gene usage of tumor memory CD4+ T cells clustered together with blood and lymph node memory CD4+ cells and with lymph node naive CD4+ cells.

Memory CD4+ cells were defined as CD4+CD45RO+CD25-. Using its own MiXCR run on the 5' RACE reads, TCRdb lists one record per CDR3 protein. This sample has about 64,000 distinct CDR3 sequences; approximately 23% occur once, and the top ten carry 2.5% to 3.5%. The rearrangement links TRBV7-2 to TRBJ1-6, with a weak D call TRBD1 (6 bases). The TCR sequence derives from a female donor with breast cancer. Sequencing was done on a sample of memory CD4+ T cells sorted from a lymph node. Subset of the sample: memory CD4+ T cells, CD4+CD45RO+CD25-. CDR3 amino acids: CASSSQGLNSPLHF. DNA of the CDR3: TGTGCCAGCAGCTCCCAGGGGTTGAATTCACCCCTCCACTTT.